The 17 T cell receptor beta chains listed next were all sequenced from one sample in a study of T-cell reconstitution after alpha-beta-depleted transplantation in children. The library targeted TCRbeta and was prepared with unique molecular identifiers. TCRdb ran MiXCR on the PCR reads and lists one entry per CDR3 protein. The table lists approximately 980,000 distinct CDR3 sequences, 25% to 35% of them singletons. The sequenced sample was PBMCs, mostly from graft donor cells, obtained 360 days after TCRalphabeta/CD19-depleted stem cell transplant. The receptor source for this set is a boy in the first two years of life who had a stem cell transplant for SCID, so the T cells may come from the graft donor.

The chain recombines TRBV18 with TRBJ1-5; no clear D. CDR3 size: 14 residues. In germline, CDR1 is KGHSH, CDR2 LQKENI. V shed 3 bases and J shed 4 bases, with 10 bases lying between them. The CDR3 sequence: CASSPTHGNQPQHF. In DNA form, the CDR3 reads TGTGCCAGCTCACCGACCCATGGGAATCAGCCCCAGCATTTT.

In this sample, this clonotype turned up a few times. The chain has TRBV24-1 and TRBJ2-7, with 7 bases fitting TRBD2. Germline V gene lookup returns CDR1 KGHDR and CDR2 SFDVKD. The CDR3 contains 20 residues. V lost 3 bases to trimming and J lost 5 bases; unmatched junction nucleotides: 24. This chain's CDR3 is CATSDATRTKGGSPRDEQYF. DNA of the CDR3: TGTGCCACCAGTGATGCGACACGGACCAAGGGAGGGTCTCCTCGCGACGAGCAGTACTTC.

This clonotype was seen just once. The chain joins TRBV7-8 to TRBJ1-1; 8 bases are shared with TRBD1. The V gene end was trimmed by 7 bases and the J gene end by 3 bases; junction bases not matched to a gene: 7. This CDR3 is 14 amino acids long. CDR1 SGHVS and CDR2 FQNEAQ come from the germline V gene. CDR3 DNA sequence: TGTGCCAGCACCAGACAGGGGTGGGACACTGAAGCTTTCTTT. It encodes CASTRQGWDTEAFF.

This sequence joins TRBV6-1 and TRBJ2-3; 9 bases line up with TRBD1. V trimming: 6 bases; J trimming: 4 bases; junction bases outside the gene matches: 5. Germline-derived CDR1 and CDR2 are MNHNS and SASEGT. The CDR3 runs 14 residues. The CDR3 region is CASRRTGGADTQYF. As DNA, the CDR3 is TGTGCCAGCAGGCGAACAGGGGGCGCAGATACGCAGTATTTT.

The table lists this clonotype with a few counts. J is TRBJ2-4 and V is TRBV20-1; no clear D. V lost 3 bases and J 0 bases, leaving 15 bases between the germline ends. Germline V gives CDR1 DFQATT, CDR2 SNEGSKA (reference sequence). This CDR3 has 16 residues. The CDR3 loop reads CSARGFGSLAKNIQYF. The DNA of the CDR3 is TGCAGTGCTAGGGGCTTCGGTTCCTTAGCCAAAAACATTCAGTACTTC.

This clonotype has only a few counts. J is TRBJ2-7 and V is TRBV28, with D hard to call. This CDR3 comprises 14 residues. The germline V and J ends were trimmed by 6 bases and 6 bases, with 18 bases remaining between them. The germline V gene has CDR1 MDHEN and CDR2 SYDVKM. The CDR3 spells CASRVGRLISEQYF. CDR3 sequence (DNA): TGTGCCAGCAGGGTAGGTCGCCTTATCTCCGAGCAGTACTTC.

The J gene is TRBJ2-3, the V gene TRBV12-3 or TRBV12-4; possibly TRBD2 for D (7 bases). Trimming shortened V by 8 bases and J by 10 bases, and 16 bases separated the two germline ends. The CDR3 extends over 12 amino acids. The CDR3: CASGGAPYAQYF. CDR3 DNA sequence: TGTGCCAGCGGGGGGGCTCCATATGCGCAGTATTTT.

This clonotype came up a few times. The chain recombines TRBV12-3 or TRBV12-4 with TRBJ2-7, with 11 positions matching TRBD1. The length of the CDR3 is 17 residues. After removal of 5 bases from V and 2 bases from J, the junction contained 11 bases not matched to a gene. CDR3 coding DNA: TGTGCCAGCAGTCTCCCCCTACCGGGACAGGGGGCCTACGAGCAGTACTTC. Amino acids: CASSLPLPGQGAYEQYF.

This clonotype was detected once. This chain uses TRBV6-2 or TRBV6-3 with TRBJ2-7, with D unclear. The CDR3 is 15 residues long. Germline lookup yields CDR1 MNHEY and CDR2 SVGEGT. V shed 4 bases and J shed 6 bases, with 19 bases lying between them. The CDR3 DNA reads TGTGCCAGCAGTTGCCGGCGACATGGTAGAGGCGAGCAGTACTTC. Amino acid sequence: CASSCRRHGRGEQYF.

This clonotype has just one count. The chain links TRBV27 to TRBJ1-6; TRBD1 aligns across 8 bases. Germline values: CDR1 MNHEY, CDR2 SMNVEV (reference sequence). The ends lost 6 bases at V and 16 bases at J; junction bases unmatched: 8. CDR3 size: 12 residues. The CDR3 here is CASSHGTGGLHF. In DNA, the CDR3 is TGTGCCAGCAGCCATGGGACAGGCGGGCTCCACTTT.

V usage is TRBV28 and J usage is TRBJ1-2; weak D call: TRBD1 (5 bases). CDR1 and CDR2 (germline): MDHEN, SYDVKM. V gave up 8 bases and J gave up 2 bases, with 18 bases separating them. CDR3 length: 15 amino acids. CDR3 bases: TGTGCCAGCGAGATGAGGGGCTCAGCCAACTATGGCTACACCTTC. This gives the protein CASEMRGSANYGYTF.

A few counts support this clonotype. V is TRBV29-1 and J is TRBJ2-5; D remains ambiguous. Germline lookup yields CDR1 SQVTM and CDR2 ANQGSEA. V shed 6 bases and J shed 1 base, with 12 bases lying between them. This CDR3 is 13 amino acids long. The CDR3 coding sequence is TGCAGCGTGGCCTACAGAGCCCAAGAGACCCAGTACTTC. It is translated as CSVAYRAQETQYF.

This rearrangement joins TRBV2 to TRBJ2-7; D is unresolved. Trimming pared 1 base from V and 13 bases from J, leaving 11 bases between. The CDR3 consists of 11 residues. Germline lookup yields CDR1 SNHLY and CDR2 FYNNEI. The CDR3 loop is CASSEDSRVYF. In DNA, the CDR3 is TGTGCCAGCAGTGAAGACAGTCGGGTCTACTTC.

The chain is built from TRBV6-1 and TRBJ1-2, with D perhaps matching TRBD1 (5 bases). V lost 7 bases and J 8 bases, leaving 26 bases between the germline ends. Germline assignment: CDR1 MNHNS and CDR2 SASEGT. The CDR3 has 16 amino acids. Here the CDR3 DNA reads TGTGCCAGCACCCTGATCCCGGGCCCAGGGACTAGGGGCTACACCTTC. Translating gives CASTLIPGPGTRGYTF.

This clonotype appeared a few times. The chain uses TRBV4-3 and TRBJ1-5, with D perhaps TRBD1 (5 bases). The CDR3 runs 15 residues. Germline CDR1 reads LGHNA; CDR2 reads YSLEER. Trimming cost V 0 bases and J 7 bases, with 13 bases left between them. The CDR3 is CASSQDSTGEQPQHF. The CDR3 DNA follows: TGCGCCAGCAGCCAAGATTCGACGGGGGAGCAGCCCCAGCATTTT.

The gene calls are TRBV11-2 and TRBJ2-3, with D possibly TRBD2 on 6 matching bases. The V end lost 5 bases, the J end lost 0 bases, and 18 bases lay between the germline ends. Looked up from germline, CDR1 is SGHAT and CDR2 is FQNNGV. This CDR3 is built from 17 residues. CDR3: CASSPGGSAGSTDTQYF. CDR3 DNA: TGTGCCAGCAGCCCCGGGGGTAGCGCGGGGAGCACAGATACGCAGTATTTT.

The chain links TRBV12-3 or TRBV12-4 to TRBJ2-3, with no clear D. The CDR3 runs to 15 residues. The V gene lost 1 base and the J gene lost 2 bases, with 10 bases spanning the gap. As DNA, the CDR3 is TGTGCCAGCAGTTTAGTGAACCTCATCACAGATACGCAGTATTTT. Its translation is CASSLVNLITDTQYF.